Below, one TCR beta chain is given with its context. These data come from a study of cytomegalovirus exposure and HLA in healthy donors. Study summary: Clustering assigned about four fifths of the approximately 400 genotyped donors to the Caucasian-associated ancestry cluster.

The PCR was carried out with 60 Vbeta primers and 13 Jbeta primers. The protocol was immunoSEQ multiplex PCR, while the TCRdb copy is restricted to in-frame clones and leaves out a portion. The sample has 80,000 to 95,000 clones. The ends were cut back, 4 bases at V and 2 bases at J, with 5 bases in the middle. CDR1 WSHSY and CDR2 SAAADI come from the germline V gene. CDR3 length: 12 amino acids. V is TRBV10-2 and J is TRBJ2-5; D remains ambiguous. Sequencing was carried out using PBMCs. The sequence came from a woman in her twenties or thirties in good health and CMV-seronegative. CDR3 protein: CASSVAQETQYF. The CDR3, as DNA: TGCGCCAGCAGTGTTGCGCAAGAGACCCAGTACTTC.